The sequence of this TCR beta chain was determined in a study of CD8+ T cells in alopecia areata. In this sample, this clone turned up a few times. cDNA reverse transcribed from extracted RNA served as the sequencing template. Only in-frame clones appear in the TCRdb table, and some are missing; sequencing was by immunoSEQ multiplex PCR. The sample shows about 280,000 clones, nearly 60% of them seen only once. As to treatment: oral pan-JAK inhibitor, 5-10 mg twice daily. V lost 0 bases and J lost 2, with 6 bases in between. CDR3 length: 14 residues. Germline loops: CDR1 SGHRS, CDR2 YFSETQ. This specimen consisted of CD4+ T cells sorted from blood, obtained at week 24, from a patient treated with tofacitinib. This TCR derives from a human donor with alopecia areata. The rearrangement links TRBV5-1 to TRBJ2-1; weak D call: TRBD1 (6 bases). CDR3: CASSLGQAYNEQFF. In DNA, the CDR3 is TGCGCCAGCAGCTTGGGACAGGCCTACAATGAGCAGTTCTTC.